The subject of this entry is one T cell receptor (beta chain). This clonotype was detected many times. This receptor's antigen is unknown. No clone much larger than this one lies a single base away; base qualities are absent. These data are taken from a study of spatial heterogeneity in lung cancer (dated by TCRdb to about 2019). A note on the overall study: Beta-chain transcripts were consistently detected in greater numbers than alpha-chain transcripts, which likely reflected higher beta-chain transcript abundance. In the raw uncorrected reads, each unique combination of TCR and UMI appeared more than ten times on average. TCR alpha and beta repertoires were quantitatively compared across multiple tumor regions, matched nontumor lung and blood in non-small cell lung cancer. Nonsynonymous mutation counts, determined by whole-exome sequencing of tumor tissue, were related to features of the TCR repertoire. At surgery, both alpha and beta chains were TCR-sequenced in some 220 tumor regions, approximately 64 matched nontumor lung samples and a few dozen PBMC samples.

The research as a whole found: Ubiquitous expanded tumor TCRs showed up in blood more often at tumor resection than at routine follow-up. Additional single-cell paired TCR alpha and beta sequencing was considered necessary to confirm, at a functional level, the hypothesis that regional TCRs recognize regional mutations.

The library came from 5' RACE. For sequencing, a NextSeq 500 was employed. In the TCR library protocol, a unique molecular identifier was attached to each TCR cDNA molecule so that PCR and sequencing errors could be corrected. In the paper's pipeline: TCR identification, UMI-based error correction and CDR3 extraction were performed with Decombinator tools. TCRs above a frequency of 2 per 1,000, corresponding to the top 1% of the tumor frequency distribution, were defined as expanded. Renyi diversity was calculated using the R vegan package after each repertoire was subsampled 100 times to 5,000 TCRs. CDR3 similarity networks were built from amino acid triplet string-kernel similarity, connecting CDR3s with pairwise similarity above 0.82. The public reads were reanalyzed by TCRdb: fastp trimming at Q25, MiXCR alignment, in-frame beta chains only. Every entry covers one CDR3 protein and lists the most common genes and DNA from its rows. What appears here as the V and J calls and clone size reflects TCRdb's work, not the paper's. This sample holds some 41,000 distinct CDR3 sequences; around 7% were observed only once. The ten largest clones capture roughly 45% of the sample.

In the paper's terms, the time point label means: sample taken at primary tumor resection. Donors were about 70 patients with early-stage, untreated non-small cell lung cancer from the lung TRACERx cohort. For TCR sequencing, whole RNA was extracted from tumor and nontumor lung tissue, or from cryopreserved PBMC samples, and no cell sorting was done. Only patients for whom sufficient RNA was available from at least two tumor regions were selected for TCR sequencing. V is clipped by 6 bases and J by 5 bases, and the sequence between their germline boundaries is 7 bases long. Per the germline V gene, SGHTA is the CDR1 and FQGNSA is the CDR2. Reading from cysteine to phenylalanine, the CDR3 counts 11 amino acids. The only DNA kept is the CDR3, 33 bases in frame from the first base.

This material consisted of PBMCs, taken at surgery. The receptor was derived from a female donor with early-stage non-small cell lung cancer. The rearrangement joined TRBV7-2 to TRBJ2-5; no confident D gene assignment can be made. The encoded CDR3 is CASSPGETQYF. In nucleotides, the sequence is TGTGCCAGCAGTCCCGGGGAGACCCAGTACTTC.